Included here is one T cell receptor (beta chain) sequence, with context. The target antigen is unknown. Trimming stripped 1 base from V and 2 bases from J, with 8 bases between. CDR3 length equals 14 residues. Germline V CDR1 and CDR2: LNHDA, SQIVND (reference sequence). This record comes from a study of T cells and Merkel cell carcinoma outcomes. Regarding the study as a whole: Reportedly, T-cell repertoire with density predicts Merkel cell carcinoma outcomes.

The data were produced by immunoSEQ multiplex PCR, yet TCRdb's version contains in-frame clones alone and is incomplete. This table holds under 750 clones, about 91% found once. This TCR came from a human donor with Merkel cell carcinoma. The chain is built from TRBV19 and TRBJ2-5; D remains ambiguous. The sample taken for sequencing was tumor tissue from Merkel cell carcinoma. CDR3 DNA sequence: TGTGCCAGTAGTATAGGCGGATCACAAGAGACCCAGTACTTC. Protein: CASSIGGSQETQYF.